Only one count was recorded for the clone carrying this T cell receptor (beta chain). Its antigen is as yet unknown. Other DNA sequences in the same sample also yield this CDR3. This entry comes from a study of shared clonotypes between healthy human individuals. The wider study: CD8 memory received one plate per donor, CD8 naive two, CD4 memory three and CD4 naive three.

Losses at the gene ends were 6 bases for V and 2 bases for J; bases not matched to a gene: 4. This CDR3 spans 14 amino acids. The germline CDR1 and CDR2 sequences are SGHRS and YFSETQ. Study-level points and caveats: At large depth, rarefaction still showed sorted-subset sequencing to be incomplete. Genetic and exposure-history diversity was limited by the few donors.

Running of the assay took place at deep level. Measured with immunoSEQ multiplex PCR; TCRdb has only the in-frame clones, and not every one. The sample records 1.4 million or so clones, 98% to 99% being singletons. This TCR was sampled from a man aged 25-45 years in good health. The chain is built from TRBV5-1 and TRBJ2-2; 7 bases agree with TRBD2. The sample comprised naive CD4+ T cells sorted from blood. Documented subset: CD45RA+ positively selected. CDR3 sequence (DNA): TGCGCCAGCACCGGGACTACCAACACCGGGGAGCTGTTTTTT. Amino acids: CASTGTTNTGELFF.